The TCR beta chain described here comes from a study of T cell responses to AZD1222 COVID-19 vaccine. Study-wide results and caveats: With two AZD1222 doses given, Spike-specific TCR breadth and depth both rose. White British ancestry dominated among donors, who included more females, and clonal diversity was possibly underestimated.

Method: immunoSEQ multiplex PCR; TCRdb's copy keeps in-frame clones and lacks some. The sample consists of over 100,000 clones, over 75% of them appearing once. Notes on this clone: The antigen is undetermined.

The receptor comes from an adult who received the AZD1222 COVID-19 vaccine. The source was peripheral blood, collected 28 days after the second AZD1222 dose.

The chain's CDR3 is CASARDRVTDTQYF. For the CDR3, the DNA is TGTGCTAGTGCCAGAGACAGGGTCACAGATACGCAGTATTTT. The chain carries TRBV12-5 and TRBJ2-3, with 7 bases lining up with TRBD1. The CDR3 extends over 14 amino acids. The germline V gene has CDR1 LGHNT and CDR2 FRNRAP. J was trimmed by 2 bases and V by 7 bases; bases with no gene match: 6.